This T cell receptor beta chain derives from a study of blood T cell repertoires in COVID-19. Study overall: The cDNA or gDNA used as material had been derived from T cells, B-cell-depleted T cells, or PBMCs.

Study processing details: Amplification of reference gene primers was used by the study to estimate nucleated cell counts. Here immunoSEQ multiplex PCR was the method, and the copy in TCRdb shows in-frame clones only, minus some. V and J calls and clone size are as listed in that table; D and trimming were resolved from the DNA. Counted here are about 99,000 clones, approximately 89% occurring once; the ten biggest clones make up 17%. The length of the CDR3 is 14 residues. Trimming left V 7 bases short and J 1 base short, with 12 bases between. In germline, CDR1 is LGHNT, CDR2 FRNRAP. The receptor was derived from an elderly woman in a cohort sampled during active COVID-19. V and J are TRBV12-5 and TRBJ2-3; possibly TRBD2 for D (5 bases). Sequencing was carried out using peripheral blood. In DNA, the CDR3 is TGTGCTAGTGCCCTTGGTAGCGGCACAGATACGCAGTATTTT. As protein: CASALGSGTDTQYF.